Listed below are T cell receptor beta chains from one sample, sequenced in a study of cytomegalovirus exposure and HLA in healthy donors. TCRdb's copy holds only in-frame clones and misses some; the assay was immunoSEQ multiplex PCR. Counted here are 90,000 to 100,000 clones, roughly 76% occurring once; the ten biggest clones make up 2% to 2.5%. Sample: PBMCs. The receptors were sampled from a man between 50 and 59 years old in good health and CMV-seronegative. Both conserved end residues are part of each CDR3. The D gene is left open where the match is weak. Only part of the rows carry a size: once, few, many, or a class if the clone is expanded.

j_gene | d_gene | abundance | v_gene | CDR3aa
TRBJ1-1 | NA | NA | TRBV9 | CASSVQGNTEAFF
TRBJ1-4 | NA | few | TRBV13 | CASSLGHQQSEKLFF
NA | NA | NA | TRBV10-3 | CATDDWGVSYEQYF
TRBJ1-1 | NA | NA | TRBV23-1 | CADGEGGTEAFF
TRBJ1-2 | NA | NA | TRBV14 | CASRPSGTNNYGYTF
TRBJ1-1 | NA | NA | TRBV15 | CATSPGIQKNTEAFF
TRBJ1-2 | NA | NA | TRBV28 | CASSFPGPSNYGYTF
TRBJ2-2 | TRBD1 | NA | TRBV19 | CASSVQGANTGELFF
TRBJ1-3 | NA | NA | TRBV28 | CASSIRRVSGNTIYF
TRBJ1-6 | NA | NA | TRBV5-1 | CASSLEMGPLHF
NA | NA | NA | TRBV5-1 | CASSLEGYEQYF
TRBJ1-5 | NA | NA | TRBV18 | CATAAGRSNQPQHF
TRBJ1-2 | NA | NA | TRBV6-6 | CASSISQADSYGYTF
TRBJ2-1 | TRBD1 | NA | TRBV7-7 | CASSPGTGMNNEQFF
TRBJ2-6 | TRBD1 | NA | TRBV7-9 | CASSSPWTGSSGANVLTF
TRBJ1-2 | NA | NA | TRBV5-1 | CASSSALGAVYGYTF
TRBJ1-3 | NA | NA | TRBV10-3 | CAISDRKAISGNTIYF
TRBJ2-7 | TRBD1 | NA | TRBV5-1 | CASTPGTGGPWEQYF
TRBJ1-2 | TRBD1 | NA | TRBV4-3 | CASSQGQGAQDVPGYTF
TRBJ2-7 | NA | NA | TRBV7-2 | CASSLVTWRGQREQYF
TRBJ2-2 | NA | once | TRBV11-3 | CASSSVGMAGELFF
TRBJ1-2 | NA | few | TRBV6-5 | CASSYAPLNYGYTF
TRBJ1-4 | NA | NA | TRBV7-9 | CASKRAAGNEKLFF
TRBJ2-3 | TRBD1 | NA | TRBV5-1 | CASSSPGQGARVNTDTQYF
TRBJ1-2 | TRBD1 | NA | TRBV7-2 | CASSARRDRVSGGYTF
TRBJ1-1 | TRBD1 | few | TRBV5-6 | CASSAYTGQGAEGTEAFF
TRBJ1-6 | NA | NA | TRBV4-1 | CASSQASSSYNSPLHF
TRBJ2-5 | TRBD2 | NA | TRBV6-1 | CASSERTRETQYF
TRBJ2-5 | TRBD1 | NA | TRBV5-1 | CASSLESGTGQETQYF
TRBJ2-1 | NA | NA | TRBV19 | CASSSGLLYNEQFF
TRBJ1-3 | NA | NA | TRBV5-1 | CASRQTETGNTIYF
TRBJ2-1 | TRBD2 | NA | TRBV7-9 | CASSLVLAGGPGEQFF
TRBJ2-7 | TRBD1 | NA | TRBV30 | CAWSGGQVYF
TRBJ2-3 | TRBD2 | few | TRBV28 | CASSLRGTSGGRGTQYF
TRBJ2-7 | NA | NA | TRBV18 | CASSPEQAYEQYF
TRBJ2-7 | NA | NA | TRBV28 | CASSPPGEQYF
TRBJ2-5 | NA | NA | TRBV2 | CASSGGSGLGETQYF
TRBJ2-3 | NA | many | TRBV28 | CASSQRTGTDTQYF
TRBJ2-1 | TRBD1 | NA | TRBV7-6 | CASSLFGTGGFAYNEQFF
TRBJ1-1 | TRBD1 | NA | TRBV6-5 | CASSFTTGLVTEAFF
TRBJ1-2 | NA | few | TRBV12-2 | CASRHRDRGPGGGYTF
TRBJ2-1 | TRBD2 | NA | TRBV7-2 | CASSHRGTSGKYNEQFF
TRBJ1-1 | NA | few | TRBV18 | CASSPRSRADTEAFF
TRBJ1-4 | TRBD1 | few | TRBV25-1 | CASFSDRAEKLFF
TRBJ2-7 | NA | once | TRBV27 | CASSLTRQVYEQYF
TRBJ2-2 | TRBD2 | few | TRBV6-5 | CASSYSLAGGPGELFF
TRBJ1-3 | NA | NA | TRBV5-4 | CASSPGRGVGNTIYF
TRBJ2-5 | NA | NA | TRBV11-2 | CASSALGGGGETQYF
TRBJ1-2 | TRBD1 | NA | TRBV5-4 | CASSVTGAGYTF
TRBJ1-1 | NA | NA | TRBV7-2 | CASSSGEGTEAFF
TRBJ2-3 | TRBD2 | NA | TRBV4-2 | CASSQKAGGSPVGDTQYF
TRBJ2-7 | NA | NA | TRBV6-5 | CASSYGLGEQYF
TRBJ1-2 | NA | NA | TRBV6-5 | CASSHGEFYGYTF
TRBJ2-3 | TRBD2 | NA | TRBV18 | CASSPPGLAGWVTDTQYF
TRBJ2-7 | TRBD1 | NA | TRBV6-1 | CASSEAGQGISYEQYF